The 9 T cell receptor beta chains below come from one sample, sequenced in a study of shared clonotypes between healthy human individuals. This table comes from immunoSEQ multiplex PCR, and its TCRdb copy is limited to in-frame clones, with some not included. Of more than 2 million clones listed, about 95% were seen once; the top ten hold roughly 0.13%. Specimen: naive CD4+ T cells sorted from blood. Subset described: CD45RA+ positively selected. The receptors shown here come from a man younger than 35 in good health.

As DNA, the CDR3 is TGTGCCAGCCAGGGAGGGACGGTCCAGCCCCAGCATTTT. Translating gives CASQGGTVQPQHF. The rearrangement uses TRBV9 and TRBJ1-5; weak D call: TRBD1 (5 bases). Trimming took 7 bases from V and 7 from J, leaving 15 bases between them. The CDR3 sequence is 13 residues long. Germline V CDR1 and CDR2: SGDLS, YYNGEE.

This chain connects TRBV11-1 to TRBJ2-7, with unresolved D. The CDR3 runs to 15 residues. V was clipped by 5 bases and J by 1 base, with 15 bases between them. The germline V gene encodes CDR1 SGHAT and CDR2 FQDESV (reference sequence). The chain's CDR3 is CASSHFPDGSYEQYF. CDR3 in DNA: TGTGCCAGCAGCCACTTTCCGGACGGTTCCTACGAGCAGTACTTC.

This rearrangement joins TRBV30 to TRBJ2-7; 7 bases align to TRBD2. V trimming: 5 bases; J trimming: 0 bases; junction bases outside the gene matches: 7. The CDR3 is 14 amino acids. CDR1 and CDR2 (germline): GTSNPN, SVGIG (reference sequence). The CDR3 here is CAWGLGGSSYEQYF. The DNA of the CDR3 is TGTGCCTGGGGATTGGGGGGGAGCTCCTACGAGCAGTACTTC.

V usage is TRBV30 and J usage is TRBJ2-1; no firm D call. This CDR3 spans 12 amino acids. V was pared by 2 bases and J by 10 bases, with 12 bases between. Germline-derived CDR1 and CDR2 are GTSNPN and SVGIG (reference sequence). CDR3 coding DNA: TGTGCCTGGAGTAAAAGGACCAGCGAGCAGTTCTTC. Protein product: CAWSKRTSEQFF.

The chain joins TRBV6-5 to TRBJ1-2, with 9 nucleotides matching TRBD1. Trimming took 4 bases from V and 5 from J; bases not matched to a gene: 8. Germline-derived CDR1 and CDR2 are MNHEY and SVGAGI. The CDR3 runs 15 residues. CDR3: CASSWGGQGNYGYTF. CDR3 sequence (DNA): TGTGCCAGCAGTTGGGGGGGACAGGGTAATTATGGCTACACCTTC.

This clone has a single count. This rearrangement joins TRBV6-1 to TRBJ1-1, with a tentative D call TRBD1 (6 bases). The CDR3 loop spans 13 amino acids. The germline V and J ends were trimmed by 7 bases and 2 bases, with 11 bases remaining between them. Germline V gene lookup returns CDR1 MNHNS and CDR2 SASEGT. In DNA, the CDR3 is TGTGCCAGCACCCGGGACACAAACACTGAAGCTTTCTTT. It codes for CASTRDTNTEAFF.

CDR3: CASSQQEGVYEQYF. The CDR3 bases are TGCGCCAGCAGCCAGCAGGAAGGGGTCTACGAGCAGTACTTC. The gene calls are TRBV4-1 and TRBJ2-7; D is possibly TRBD1 (5 bases). The germline gives CDR1 MGHRA, CDR2 YSYEKL. This CDR3 region has 14 residues. V lost 3 bases, J lost 3 bases, and 12 bases lay in between.

As DNA, the CDR3 is TGTGCCAGCAGCGTAGCGGTAGCGGGGGGGTCAGATACGCAGTATTTT. Translated, it gives CASSVAVAGGSDTQYF. The chain employs TRBV9 and TRBJ2-3, with 11 bases that match TRBD2. Germline CDR1 reads SGDLS; CDR2 reads YYNGEE. The CDR3 covers 16 residues. Unmatched junction bases numbered 4, after V lost 0 bases and J lost 4 bases.

The V and J genes are TRBV28 and TRBJ2-5; D not resolved. The germline V gene has CDR1 MDHEN and CDR2 SYDVKM. V lost 8 bases and J 6 bases, leaving 7 bases between the germline ends. The CDR3 is 10 residues long. The CDR3 spells CASGVKTQYF. CDR3 DNA: TGTGCCAGCGGCGTAAAGACCCAGTACTTC.